This passage covers 15 T cell receptor beta chains from one sample sequenced in a study of monozygotic twins with inflammatory bowel disease. TCRdb reanalyzed the 5' RACE reads, giving one entry per CDR3 protein sequence and no DNA. Recorded for this sample: approximately 400,000 distinct CDR3 sequences. Sequencing was carried out using blood. The receptors were sampled from a human donor with ulcerative colitis or Crohn's disease, or a healthy co-twin of an affected twin (not recorded which).

The chain's CDR3 is CASSSITGELFF. The genes are TRBV28 and TRBJ2-2. The CDR3 covers 12 residues. From germline, CDR1 is MDHEN and CDR2 SYDVKM.

This chain joins TRBV14 and TRBJ2-1. Germline V gene sequence: CDR1 SGHDN, CDR2 FVKESK. There are 14 residues in the CDR3. CDR3 sequence reads: CASSQGWIYNEQFF.

The gene calls are TRBV5-1 and TRBJ2-7; the TRBD1 assignment by TCRdb is unverifiable without DNA. The CDR3 extends over 18 amino acids. Germline V lookup: CDR1 SGHRS, CDR2 YFSETQ. The CDR3 loop reads CASSLWKTGTGVIYEQYF. Full variable domain (outside the CDR3, taken from reference TRBV5-1 and TRBJ2-7): KAGVTQTPRYLIKTRGQQVTLSCSPISGHRSVSWYQQTPGQGLQFLFEYFSETQRNKGNFPGRFSGRQFSNSRSEMNVSTLELGDSALYLCASSLWKTGTGVIYEQYFGPGTRLTVT.

V gene TRBV7-2 combines with J gene TRBJ1-4; TCRdb indicates TRBD1, and absent DNA this call remains unverified. The CDR3 runs to 12 residues. The germline CDR1 and CDR2 sequences are SGHTA and FQGNSA. The CDR3 here is CASSSQDRKLFF.

This sequence joins TRBV6-1 and TRBJ1-2; the TRBD1 assignment by TCRdb is unverifiable without DNA. The CDR3 sequence is 15 residues long. Germline V gene lookup returns CDR1 MNHNS and CDR2 SASEGT. CDR3 in amino acids: CASSGRQGLNYGYTF.

V usage is TRBV5-6 and J usage is TRBJ1-1; TCRdb's D call of TRBD1 is untestable without DNA. The germline gives CDR1 SGHDT, CDR2 YYEEEE. This CDR3 has 17 amino acids. This chain's CDR3 is CASSSTSQGPGRTEAFF.

This rearrangement joins TRBV7-2 to TRBJ2-1; TCRdb names TRBD1, which stays unverified in the absence of DNA. Germline V gene lookup returns CDR1 SGHTA and CDR2 FQGNSA. The length of the CDR3 is 14 residues. The CDR3: CASRDTGGYNEQFF. The entire variable domain, with the rest obtained from reference TRBV7-2 and TRBJ2-1, is as follows: GAGVSQSPSNKVTEKGKDVELRCDPISGHTALYWYRQSLGQGLEFLIYFQGNSAPDKSGLPSDRFSAERTGGSVSTLTIQRTQQEDSAVYLCASRDTGGYNEQFFGPGTRLTVL.

The chain uses TRBV30 and TRBJ2-1. The CDR3 runs 12 residues. The germline V gene encodes CDR1 GTSNPN and CDR2 SVGIG (reference sequence). This CDR3 reads CAWSVADNEQFF. Full variable domain (remainder filled in from reference TRBV30 and TRBJ2-1): SQTIHQWPATLVQPVGSPLSLECTVEGTSNPNLYWYRQAAGRGLQLLFYSVGIGQISSEVPQNLSASRPQDRQFILSSKKLLLSDSGFYLCAWSVADNEQFFGPGTRLTVL.

The chain joins TRBV28 to TRBJ2-7; absent DNA, TCRdb's TRBD2 call cannot be checked. CDR1 and CDR2 from the germline V gene are MDHEN and SYDVKM. The CDR3 is made up of 13 amino acids. The CDR3 sequence: CASSGGGTYEQYF.

The chain combines TRBV27 with TRBJ1-2; TCRdb designates TRBD1, a call that cannot be tested without DNA. Germline-derived CDR1 and CDR2 are MNHEY and SMNVEV (reference sequence). The CDR3 has 18 residues. CDR3 sequence: CASSSRPPGTGGGYGYTF.

The genes are TRBV7-9 and TRBJ2-3; no DNA is available, so the TRBD1 call from TCRdb remains unchecked. The CDR3 is 14 residues long. The V gene's germline CDR1 is SEHNR and CDR2 FQNEAQ (reference sequence). CDR3: CASSPSMGVDTQYF.

V usage is TRBV5-1 and J usage is TRBJ2-2; TCRdb proposes TRBD2, but this gene call is untestable without DNA. The germline V gene has CDR1 SGHRS and CDR2 YFSETQ. CDR3 length equals 16 residues. CDR3 sequence: CASSASGGANTGELFF.

This rearrangement joins TRBV27 to TRBJ1-6; TCRdb gives TRBD1 as the D gene, but with no DNA this cannot be confirmed. The CDR3 runs 19 residues. Looked up from germline, CDR1 is MNHEY and CDR2 is SMNVEV (reference sequence). This CDR3 is CASSPTGTGGRTYNSPLHF.

This rearrangement joins TRBV7-6 to TRBJ2-4; there is no DNA to check the TCRdb D call of TRBD1. The CDR3 covers 15 residues. The germline V gene has CDR1 SGHVS and CDR2 FNYEAQ. CDR3 loop: CASSLGGGIQNIQYF.

This rearrangement joins TRBV12-3 or TRBV12-4 to TRBJ2-5. CDR3 length: 12 amino acids. This chain's CDR3 is CASSPGAETQYF.